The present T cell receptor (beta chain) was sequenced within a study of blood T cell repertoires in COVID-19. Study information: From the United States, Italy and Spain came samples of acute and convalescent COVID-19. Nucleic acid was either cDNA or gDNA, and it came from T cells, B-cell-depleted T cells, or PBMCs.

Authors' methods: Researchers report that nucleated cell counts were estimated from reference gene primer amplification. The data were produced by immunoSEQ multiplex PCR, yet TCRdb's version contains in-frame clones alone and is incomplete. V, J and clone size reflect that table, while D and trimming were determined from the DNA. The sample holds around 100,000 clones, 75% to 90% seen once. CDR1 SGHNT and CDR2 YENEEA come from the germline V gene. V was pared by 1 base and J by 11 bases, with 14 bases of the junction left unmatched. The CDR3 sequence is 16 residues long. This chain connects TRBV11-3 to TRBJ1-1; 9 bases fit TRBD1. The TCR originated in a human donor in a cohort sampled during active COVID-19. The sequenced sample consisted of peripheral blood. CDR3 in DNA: TGTGCCAGCAGCTTAGGGCAGACAGGGGGGAATGTTAGGGCTTTCTTT. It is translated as CASSLGQTGGNVRAFF.